This TCR beta chain was recorded in a study of cytomegalovirus exposure and HLA in healthy donors. Points from the study as a whole: Several V segments, TRBV6-2 and TRBV6-3 among them, could not be told apart and were dropped. Upon later analysis, HLA-associated TCR beta chains proved more clonally expanded than other, equally common chains.

Germline values: CDR1 LNHDA, CDR2 SQIVND (reference sequence). V was trimmed by 6 bases and J by 3 bases, leaving 11 bases between them. This CDR3 spans 14 amino acids. Worth noting for this clone: Its specificity is unknown.

Researchers ran the PCR with 60 Vbeta and 13 Jbeta primers. The method was immunoSEQ multiplex PCR; TCRdb's version includes in-frame clones alone and lacks a portion of them. Of about 190,000 clones listed, 80% were seen once; the top ten hold 0.6% to 0.7%. The rearrangement joins TRBV19 to TRBJ2-2; the D is unclear. The receptor was derived from a boy between 10 and 17 years old in good health and CMV-seronegative. The sample was PBMCs. The CDR3 sequence is CASSLDTHTGELFF. The DNA of the CDR3 is TGTGCCAGTAGCTTAGACACTCACACCGGGGAGCTGTTTTTT.